The T cell receptor (beta chain) described here comes from a study of T-cell reconstitution after alpha-beta-depleted transplantation in children. General study findings and limits: Newly produced T cells mostly provided counts and TCRbeta diversity after one year, as hyperexpanded clones declined. Reportedly, alpha-beta T cells present about two months post-transplant originated from several hundred expanded clones of graft origin.

In regard to this clonotype: Antigen unknown.

Trimming took off 10 bases at V and 4 bases at J, with 13 bases between the two ends. The CDR3 is 13 amino acids. A TCRbeta library incorporating unique molecular identifiers was prepared. TCRdb reprocessed the PCR reads via MiXCR and lists one record per CDR3 protein. Among about a million distinct CDR3 sequences, about 31% were seen once, and the ten largest hold roughly 27%. The TCR comes from a boy under two years old who had a stem cell transplant for SCID, so the T cells may come from the graft donor. Sample: PBMCs, mostly from graft donor cells, taken 360 days after TCRalphabeta/CD19-depleted stem cell transplant. The rearrangement uses TRBV12-3 or TRBV12-4 and TRBJ2-2, with D tentatively TRBD2 (5 bases). CDR3 nucleotide sequence: TGTGCCACTGAGAGGGCCCCCACCGGGGAGCTGTTTTTT. Its protein product is CATERAPTGELFF.